This T cell receptor (beta chain) emerged from a study of blood T cell repertoires in COVID-19. The germline V gene has CDR1 MRHNA and CDR2 SNTAGT. Trimming took off 5 bases at V and 2 bases at J, with 4 bases between the two ends. This CDR3 spans 13 amino acids. Sequencing used immunoSEQ multiplex PCR; TCRdb keeps in-frame clones, though not all of them. This sample carries just over 150,000 clones, 82% of them seen once, and the ten largest clones take approximately 6.8%. Material for sequencing was peripheral blood. This chain links TRBV6-4 with TRBJ1-6; D is unresolved. The clonotype comes from a woman in her forties with COVID-19, enrolled during active disease. CDR3 residues: CASSIAYNSPLHF. The CDR3 coding sequence is TGTGCCAGCAGTATAGCCTATAATTCACCCCTCCACTTT.